This T cell receptor (beta chain) was identified during a study of T-cell memory formation after mild COVID-19. TCRdb recomputed calls from the 5' RACE reads with MiXCR, one row per CDR3 protein. This sample has around 340,000 distinct CDR3 sequences, with roughly 14% found just once. CDR3 length: 14 residues. The germline gives CDR1 SEHNR, CDR2 FQNEAQ (reference sequence). V was shortened by 3 bases and J by 0 bases, with 7 bases between the two germline ends. The sample holds many counts of this clonotype. The antigen remains unidentified. Study results and limitations: Clones contracting over day 15 to 85 were CD4/CD8 balanced, with later expanders leaning CD4+. That cross-reactive memory joined was suggested by some responding clones appearing in pre-infection memory. The authors left the SARS-CoV-2 specificity of second-wave clones peaking on day 37 unconfirmed.

The chain carries TRBV7-9 and TRBJ2-3; D unresolved. This sequence was found in a man between 18 and 29 years old who had mild COVID-19 (a few samples of this study predate the infection). Cell type and time point are not known. The sequencing input was PBMCs or a T cell subset sorted from them (not recorded which). The CDR3 here is CASSFVLSTDTQYF. The CDR3 nucleotides read TGTGCCAGCAGCTTTGTGTTAAGCACAGATACGCAGTATTTT.